Below, 21 T cell receptor beta chains from the same sample are listed, as sequenced in a study of shared clonotypes between healthy human individuals (dated by TCRdb to the early 2020s). Libraries came from the immunoSEQ multiplex PCR assay. TCRdb holds this immuneACCESS table with in-frame rearrangements only. Some clones are missing; in checked studies, unresolved V genes explain under half, and the rest has no known cause. For this sample there are 2 million to 2.5 million clones; 85% to 95% appear just once. Jointly, the top ten make up 1.5% to 2% of the sample. CD8 naive samples consisted of CD45RO-negative cells that were positively selected for CCR7, yielding a CD45RA+CCR7+ population without TemRA cells. Sequenced input: naive CD8+ T cells from PBMCs. The sample's cell subset or site label, in plain terms: CD45RA+CCR7+. These TCRs come from a man between 18 and 35 years old in good health. Some clones in this sample may be carry-over from other donors' samples.

The chain joins TRBV25-1 to TRBJ2-3; D tentatively reads TRBD1 or TRBD2 (5 bases each). V lost 2 bases and J 1 base, leaving 10 bases between the germline ends. Germline lookup yields CDR1 MGHDK and CDR2 SYGVNS. The CDR3 runs 15 residues. The CDR3 reads CASSEVGTRTDTQYF. In nucleotides, the CDR3 is TGTGCCAGCAGTGAAGTAGGGACCCGCACAGATACGCAGTATTTT.

The chain recombines TRBV7-9 with TRBJ2-2; the D gene is possibly TRBD2 (5 bases). Germline CDR1 and CDR2: SEHNR and FQNEAQ (reference sequence). V shed 4 bases and J shed 5 bases, with 5 bases lying between them. This CDR3 is 12 amino acids long. CDR3 sequence (DNA): TGTGCCAGCAGCTGGAGGACCGGGGAGCTGTTTTTT. Amino acids: CASSWRTGELFF.

The CDR3 region is CASSPKKGLWQALDIQYF. In DNA, the CDR3 is TGTGCCAGCAGCCCTAAGAAGGGGCTATGGCAGGCTCTAGACATTCAGTACTTC. The rearrangement uses TRBV7-9 and TRBJ2-4, with D perhaps TRBD1 (5 bases). This CDR3 is 18 amino acids long. Germline-derived CDR1 and CDR2 are SEHNR and FQNEAQ (reference sequence). V lost 5 bases, J lost 8 bases, and 28 bases lay in between.

The V and J genes are TRBV4-1 and TRBJ2-7; D is unresolved. The CDR3 contains 13 residues. In germline, CDR1 is MGHRA, CDR2 YSYEKL. V shed 3 bases and J shed 3 bases, with 9 bases lying between them. The CDR3 DNA reads TGCGCCAGCAGCCAGTCTACCGTCTACGAGCAGTACTTC. Its translation is CASSQSTVYEQYF.

The gene calls are TRBV6-6 and TRBJ2-2, with no clear D. The V gene lost 2 bases and the J gene lost 9 bases, with 16 bases spanning the gap. This CDR3 has 15 residues. Looked up from germline, CDR1 is MNHNY and CDR2 is SVGAGI (reference sequence). This CDR3 reads CASSYGLGKERELFF. Written as DNA, the CDR3 is TGTGCCAGCAGTTACGGCCTAGGGAAGGAGCGGGAGCTGTTTTTT.

This clone was detected only a few times. The chain uses TRBV2 and TRBJ1-1, with 9 bases aligning to TRBD1. CDR1 is SNHLY, CDR2 FYNNEI, per germline. V was pared by 5 bases and J by 7 bases, with 8 bases of the junction left unmatched. The CDR3 length is 14 residues. In DNA form, the CDR3 reads TGTGCCAGCAGTCCCGGGACAGGGCACGATGAAGCTTTCTTT. It yields the protein CASSPGTGHDEAFF.

The rearrangement links TRBV28 to TRBJ2-7; D perhaps matches TRBD1 (6 bases). The CDR3 is 17 residues long. From germline, CDR1 is MDHEN and CDR2 SYDVKM. V was pared by 5 bases and J by 0 bases, with 20 bases between. The CDR3, as DNA: TGTGCCAGCAGTCCTCGGGGCAGGGGAATATTCTCCTACGAGCAGTACTTC. Translating gives CASSPRGRGIFSYEQYF.

The CDR3 coding sequence is TGTGCCAGCAGTCCGATTCGGGGCAAAGCAGAGCAGTTCTTC. It translates to CASSPIRGKAEQFF. This chain joins TRBV27 and TRBJ2-1; tentatively, D is TRBD1 or TRBD2 (5 bases each). This CDR3 spans 14 amino acids. Germline CDR1 MNHEY, CDR2 SMNVEV (reference sequence). Trimming pared 5 bases from V and 10 bases from J, leaving 18 bases between.

The chain combines TRBV7-2 with TRBJ2-2, with 9 bases aligning to TRBD1. The CDR3 totals 16 residues. V shed 3 bases and J 3 bases; nucleotides not matched to a gene: 5. CDR1 is SGHTA, CDR2 FQGNSA, per germline. In DNA, the CDR3 is TGTGCCAGCAGCTTCCGGGACAGGGTATACACCGGGGAGCTGTTTTTT. Protein: CASSFRDRVYTGELFF.

As for this clone: Other nucleotide sequences from this sample produce the same CDR3. The genes are TRBV27 and TRBJ2-7; tentatively, D is TRBD1 (5 bases). Trimming cost V 3 bases and J 4 bases, with 10 bases left between them. Germline assignment: CDR1 MNHEY and CDR2 SMNVEV (reference sequence). This CDR3 region has 13 residues. CDR3 amino acids: CASSLSRDYEQYF. CDR3 coding DNA: TGTGCCAGCAGTTTGTCCAGGGATTACGAGCAGTACTTC.

V and J are TRBV7-9 and TRBJ2-3; D tentatively fits TRBD1 or TRBD2 (5 bases each). There are 14 residues in the CDR3. Germline loops: CDR1 SEHNR, CDR2 FQNEAQ (reference sequence). The germline V and J ends were trimmed by 0 bases and 4 bases, with 8 bases remaining between them. The CDR3 loop reads CASSLAVGADTQYF. As DNA, the CDR3 is TGTGCCAGCAGCTTAGCGGTGGGGGCAGATACGCAGTATTTT.

Details on this clone: The same CDR3 can be traced to other DNA sequences in this sample. V gene TRBV27 combines with J gene TRBJ2-3; tentative D call: TRBD2 (7 bases). Looked up from germline, CDR1 is MNHEY and CDR2 is SMNVEV (reference sequence). The CDR3 is made up of 15 amino acids. V lost 5 bases and J lost 1, with 13 bases in between. CDR3: CASSPYGGRTDTQYF. The CDR3 region has the DNA TGTGCCAGCAGTCCGTACGGGGGGCGCACAGATACGCAGTATTTT.

The V call is TRBV7-2, the J call TRBJ2-7; perhaps TRBD2 as D (6 bases). The CDR3 consists of 15 residues. Germline V gene lookup returns CDR1 SGHTA and CDR2 FQGNSA. V lost 2 bases and J lost 0, with 11 bases in between. The CDR3 DNA reads TGTGCCAGCAGCTTACTTCCCGGGAGCTCCTACGAGCAGTACTTC. Its protein product is CASSLLPGSSYEQYF.

This clone was seen only once. V gene TRBV29-1 combines with J gene TRBJ2-7; the D gene is possibly TRBD1 (6 bases). The CDR3 consists of 12 residues. CDR1 and CDR2 (germline): SQVTM, ANQGSEA. Trimming took 6 bases from V and 5 from J, leaving 14 bases between them. The CDR3 here is CSVRGWGNEQYF. CDR3 in DNA: TGCAGCGTGAGGGGGTGGGGGAACGAGCAGTACTTC.

The V and J genes are TRBV28 and TRBJ1-5; 9 nucleotides match TRBD1. Germline V gene sequence: CDR1 MDHEN, CDR2 SYDVKM. Trimming took 5 bases from V and 0 from J; bases not matched to a gene: 20. The CDR3 covers 21 residues. CDR3 bases: TGTGCCAGCAGTCCCTCCCGGACAGGGGTCCGGAGGCAATATAGCAATCAGCCCCAGCATTTT. It encodes CASSPSRTGVRRQYSNQPQHF.

This clone was recorded a few times. The sample has other DNA sequences that encode this CDR3 too. The V and J genes are TRBV28 and TRBJ1-4, with D unclear. CDR1 is MDHEN, CDR2 SYDVKM, per germline. The CDR3 consists of 12 residues. V was trimmed by 2 bases and J by 4 bases, leaving 2 bases between them. CDR3 bases: TGTGCCAGCAGTTTAAGTAATGAAAAACTGTTTTTT. Translating it yields CASSLSNEKLFF.

Concerning this clone itself: Additional DNA sequences in this sample encode the identical CDR3. The chain employs TRBV25-1 and TRBJ2-7; D assignment may be TRBD1 or TRBD2 (7 bases each). Germline V lookup: CDR1 MGHDK, CDR2 SYGVNS. The CDR3 totals 14 residues. V gave up 3 bases and J gave up 3 bases, with 12 bases separating them. CDR3 protein: CASSESGTVYEQYF. The CDR3 DNA follows: TGTGCCAGCAGTGAGAGCGGGACAGTCTACGAGCAGTACTTC.

This chain links TRBV7-9 with TRBJ1-1; TRBD1 agrees at 9 bases. The J segment lost 0 bases and the V segment lost 5 bases, leaving 7 bases of the junction unmatched. The CDR3 loop spans 16 amino acids. Germline CDR1 SEHNR, CDR2 FQNEAQ (reference sequence). In nucleotides, the CDR3 is TGTGCCAGCAGCCGAGCGACAGGGGGATTGAACACTGAAGCTTTCTTT. Translated, it gives CASSRATGGLNTEAFF.

The chain recombines TRBV30 with TRBJ2-2, with D possibly matching TRBD1 (6 bases). The germline V and J ends were trimmed by 8 bases and 0 bases, with 10 bases remaining between them. The CDR3 has 13 residues. Germline V gene lookup returns CDR1 GTSNPN and CDR2 SVGIG (reference sequence). CDR3 DNA sequence: TGTGCCAACAGGGAGCCGAACACCGGGGAGCTGTTTTTT. Translating it yields CANREPNTGELFF.

This rearrangement joins TRBV27 to TRBJ1-1, with 9 bases aligning to TRBD1. The CDR3 spans 15 residues. Germline V gene sequence: CDR1 MNHEY, CDR2 SMNVEV (reference sequence). V gave up 5 bases and J gave up 7 bases; unmatched junction bases: 11. The CDR3 coding sequence is TGTGCCAGCAGTCCGAGGCTTACAGGGGGCAATGAAGCTTTCTTT. This gives the protein CASSPRLTGGNEAFF.

The chain carries TRBV19 and TRBJ1-4; possible D gene TRBD1, 5 bases. Deletions cut 7 bases from V and 5 bases from J, with 23 bases between. Germline-derived CDR1 and CDR2 are LNHDA and SQIVND (reference sequence). CDR3 length: 17 residues. The CDR3 DNA reads TGTGCCAGTACCAATACGGACACCATCGGAGGAAATGAAAAACTGTTTTTT. Amino acid sequence: CASTNTDTIGGNEKLFF.